This T cell receptor (beta chain) was observed in a study of T cells in Graves' hyperthyroidism and ophthalmopathy. Overall study: Peripheral blood was taken when the disease was first diagnosed, before any treatment began.

This clonotype was seen repeatedly, ten times or more. Using RNA transcripts as the source, TCR beta CDR3 regions were amplified. A first-round RT-PCR of the TCR CDR3 used the HTBI primer set. TCRdb used MiXCR to reprocess the multiplex PCR reads, holding one entry per CDR3 protein. The sample lists fewer than 450,000 distinct CDR3 sequences; roughly 17% were seen once. V gave up 0 bases and J gave up 7 bases, with 5 bases separating them. Looked up from germline, CDR1 is LGHDT and CDR2 is YNNKEL (reference sequence). CDR3 length: 12 amino acids. Material for sequencing was blood. The chain recombines TRBV3-1 with TRBJ2-3; no reliable D call. This sequence was found in a woman aged 25-40 years with Graves' hyperthyroidism that later progressed to Graves' ophthalmopathy. The CDR3 bases are TGTGCCAGCAGCCAAGATCGCCATACGCAGTATTTT. Protein product: CASSQDRHTQYF.